The entry that follows covers one T cell receptor beta chain sequence. Its specificity is unknown. The data belong to a study of metastatic and nonmetastatic thyroid tumors. For the study at large: Repertoire data that came from the blood and tumor or nodule tissue of malignant and benign thyroid patients were compared.

As originally analysed: Construction of a distant-metastasis classifier for papillary thyroid cancer relied on CDR3 differences across clinicopathological groups. TCRdb re-processed the PCR reads through MiXCR. The V and J calls here are based on TCRdb, not the publication. The profile shows 5,500 to 8,500 clones, about 34% of them singletons. Points from the study as a whole: Reports indicated that malignant thyroid tumors showed significantly higher TCR beta diversity than benign nodules did, in blood and tumor.

With V trimmed by 4 bases and J by 2 bases, 5 bases remained unmatched. The CDR3 consists of 15 residues. CDR1 and CDR2 from the germline V gene are SGHTA and FQGTGA. Every patient was untreated before thyroid surgery. The sequencing sample was made of adjacent normal tissue. This TCR derives from a female donor with papillary thyroid cancer or a benign thyroid nodule (not recorded which). Some clones in this sample may be carry-over from other donors' samples. The V call is TRBV7-3, the J call TRBJ2-3; TRBD1 matches 8 bases. The CDR3 is CASSSTGVPTDTQYF. Written as DNA, the CDR3 is TGTGCCAGCAGCTCGACAGGGGTACCCACAGATACGCAGTATTTT.